What follows are 13 T cell receptor beta chains derived from one specimen sequenced in a study of T-cell memory formation after mild COVID-19. TCRdb reprocessed the 5' RACE reads via MiXCR and lists one record per CDR3 protein. The top ten clones hold around 23% of a sample with roughly 250,000 distinct CDR3 sequences, over 15% of them seen once. The material sequenced was PBMCs or a T cell subset sorted from them (not recorded which). These receptors all come from a man aged 18 to 35 who had mild COVID-19 (a few samples of this study predate the infection). Cell type and time point are not known.

V gene TRBV7-9 combines with J gene TRBJ1-2, with D perhaps matching TRBD1 (6 bases). V lost 5 bases and J lost 5, with 15 bases in between. There are 14 residues in the CDR3. Germline assignment: CDR1 SEHNR and CDR2 FQNEAQ (reference sequence). The CDR3 DNA reads as TGTGCCAGCAGCCCGAGGGACATCCATTATGGCTACACCTTC. Amino acids: CASSPRDIHYGYTF.

The chain uses TRBV7-8 and TRBJ2-6; 7 bases match TRBD1. CDR3 size: 16 residues. V dropped 4 bases and J dropped 5; count of bases not matched to a gene: 8. The germline V gene has CDR1 SGHVS and CDR2 FQNEAQ. The CDR3 DNA reads as TGTGCCAGCAGCTCACACACGACAGGGCGGGCCAACGTCCTGACTTTC. As protein: CASSSHTTGRANVLTF.

This clonotype turned up a few times. V is TRBV5-6 and J is TRBJ2-2; unclear D gene. Trimming took 0 bases from V and 5 from J, leaving 11 bases between them. CDR3 length: 15 residues. Looked up from germline, CDR1 is SGHDT and CDR2 is YYEEEE. DNA for the CDR3: TGTGCCAGCAGCTTGGGCCCGACGTCGACCGGGGAGCTGTTTTTT. This sequence encodes CASSLGPTSTGELFF.

This clonotype was found a few times. The rearrangement joins TRBV7-2 to TRBJ2-3; D is perhaps TRBD1 or TRBD2 (6 bases each). The CDR3 is made up of 20 amino acids. Trimming shortened V by 1 base and J by 2 bases, and 25 bases separated the two germline ends. The germline V gene has CDR1 SGHTA and CDR2 FQGNSA. The CDR3 loop is CASSLVPAGHSSWFTDTQYF. CDR3 bases: TGTGCCAGCAGCTTAGTCCCTGCGGGACACTCGAGCTGGTTCACAGATACGCAGTATTTT. The variable domain in full, completed from reference TRBV7-2 and TRBJ2-3, reads GAGVSQSPSNKVTEKGKDVELRCDPISGHTALYWYRQSLGQGLEFLIYFQGNSAPDKSGLPSDRFSAERTGGSVSTLTIQRTQQEDSAVYLCASSLVPAGHSSWFTDTQYFGPGTRLTVL.

The chain combines TRBV14 with TRBJ2-7, with D hard to call. V shed 1 base and J shed 6 bases, with 10 bases lying between them. This CDR3 has 13 amino acids. Germline V gene lookup returns CDR1 SGHDN and CDR2 FVKESK. The CDR3 is CASSQGRRSEQYV. CDR3 nucleotides: TGTGCCAGCAGCCAAGGTCGCAGGAGCGAGCAGTACGTC.

The chain carries TRBV21-1 and TRBJ1-2; the table's D call TRBD1 went unverified against the DNA. TRBV21-1 is shown as a pseudogene. This CDR3 has 15 amino acids. This CDR3 is CASSNGPGQFYGYTF. As DNA, the CDR3 is TGTGCCAGCAGCAACGGACCGGGACAGTTCTATGGCTACACCTTC.

V is TRBV4-1 and J is TRBJ1-2; TRBD1 agrees at 7 bases. Germline V gene data show CDR1 as MGHRA and CDR2 as YSYEKL. The CDR3 is 14 residues long. V was pared by 3 bases and J by 9 bases, with 10 bases of the junction left unmatched. The CDR3 loop reads CASSQEGQARSYTF. The CDR3 bases are TGCGCCAGCAGCCAGGAAGGACAGGCCCGGAGCTACACCTTC.

The chain couples TRBV10-3 to TRBJ2-1; D may be TRBD2 (6 bases). This CDR3 is built from 16 residues. Trimming stripped 2 bases from V and 6 bases from J, with 17 bases between. Germline CDR1 and CDR2: ENHRY and SYGVKD. The CDR3 region is CAISEPPRGIGNEQFF. The CDR3 bases are TGTGCCATCAGTGAGCCCCCCCGGGGGATAGGCAATGAGCAGTTCTTC.

The chain joins TRBV18 to TRBJ2-1; no firm D call. V was cut by 5 bases and J by 5 bases, with 10 bases left in between. The CDR3 runs 13 residues. Germline lookup yields CDR1 KGHSH and CDR2 LQKENI. The chain's CDR3 is CASSFQADNEQFF. The CDR3 nucleotides read TGTGCCAGCTCATTTCAGGCGGACAATGAGCAGTTCTTC. Full variable domain (remainder filled in from reference TRBV18 and TRBJ2-1): NAGVMQNPRHLVRRRGQEARLRCSPMKGHSHVYWYRQLPEEGLKFMVYLQKENIIDESGMPKERFSAEFPKEGPSILRIQQVVRGDSAAYFCASSFQADNEQFFGPGTRLTVL.

This clonotype occurred a few times. The V gene is TRBV27, the J gene TRBJ2-7; D uncertain. Trimming took 6 bases from V and 3 from J, leaving 12 bases between them. Germline V gene lookup returns CDR1 MNHEY and CDR2 SMNVEV (reference sequence). The CDR3 contains 13 residues. DNA of the CDR3: TGTGCCAGCAGCCCCGGCGGCCTCTACGAGCAGTACTTC. This translates into CASSPGGLYEQYF.

The J gene is TRBJ2-3, the V gene TRBV5-1; weak D call: TRBD1 (5 bases). The V and J ends lost 0 bases and 0 bases respectively, with 8 bases between them. The germline gives CDR1 SGHRS, CDR2 YFSETQ. The CDR3 length is 15 residues. In DNA, the CDR3 is TGCGCCAGCAGCTTGGTTCAGGGTAGCACAGATACGCAGTATTTT. Encoded protein: CASSLVQGSTDTQYF.

This clonotype has more than one count but fewer than ten. The chain couples TRBV29-1 to TRBJ1-2; D is perhaps TRBD1 (5 bases). Germline V gene data show CDR1 as SQVTM and CDR2 as ANQGSEA. V was clipped by 6 bases and J by 2 bases, with 10 bases between them. The CDR3 is 12 amino acids. The CDR3 DNA is TGCAGCGTGGGGGGAGGGAACTATGGCTACACCTTC. It is translated as CSVGGGNYGYTF.

This clonotype was picked up a small number of times. V is TRBV4-1 and J is TRBJ2-7; 12 bases are shared with TRBD2. Germline V gene data show CDR1 as MGHRA and CDR2 as YSYEKL. The CDR3 has 16 residues. Trimming cost V 5 bases and J 2 bases; bases outside gene matches: 7. DNA of the CDR3: TGCGCCAGCAGCAAGCAGAGGACTAGCGGGGCCTACGAGCAGTACTTC. It yields the protein CASSKQRTSGAYEQYF.